This is a list of T cell receptor beta chains from one sample in a study of a mutant IDH1 vaccine in newly diagnosed glioma. Produced via immunoSEQ multiplex PCR; TCRdb's table is partial and in-frame only. The table records approximately 92,000 clones, under 90% of them present only once. The sample in question was PBMCs, obtained from a glioma patient treated with radiotherapy, temozolomide or both. These receptors were collected from a woman between 50 and 59 years old with glioma. Each CDR3 is given with its conserved first and last residue. D genes are given only for firm matches. Clone size, where shown, is once, few, many, or a class for clones that have expanded.

size	J	V	D	DNA	CDR3
.	TRBJ1-1	TRBV7-8	.	TGTGCCAGCAGCTTAGGTCCAGGGAACACTGAAGCTTTCTTT	CASSLGPGNTEAFF
.	TRBJ2-3	TRBV5-6	.	TGTGCCAGCAGCCGCGGTAGGGTAGCAGATACGCAGTATTTT	CASSRGRVADTQYF
once	TRBJ2-3	TRBV4-2	.	TGTGCCAGCAGCCAAGTCGGGGTCTCGAATACGCAGTATTTT	CASSQVGVSNTQYF
.	TRBJ2-3	TRBV7-7	TRBD2	TGTGCCAGCAGCCCGCACGGGAGCGGGGGGGTCGCATATTTT	CASSPHGSGGVAYF
.	TRBJ1-5	TRBV15	.	TGTGCCACCAGCAGAGATCCAGGTCCTAATCAGCCCCAGCATTTT	CATSRDPGPNQPQHF
.	TRBJ2-7	TRBV5-4	.	TGTGCCAGCAGCTTCGACCGACAGGCCAAAACCCACGAGCAGTACTTC	CASSFDRQAKTHEQYF
once	TRBJ1-6	TRBV4-3	.	TGCGCCAGCAGCCAAGACGGGAGAGATAATTCACCCCTCCACTTT	CASSQDGRDNSPLHF
once	TRBJ1-2	TRBV15	.	TGTGCCACCAGCAGAGGGGGGCTTGGAGACTATGGCTACACCTTC	CATSRGGLGDYGYTF
.	TRBJ1-2	TRBV6-6	.	TGTGCCAGCAGTTACTTGGGTGGTAGCAACTATGGCTACACCTTC	CASSYLGGSNYGYTF
.	TRBJ2-2	TRBV6-6	.	TGTGCCAGCAGTTACGGCGCGAACACCGGGGAGCTGTTTTTT	CASSYGANTGELFF
.	TRBJ1-2	TRBV28	TRBD1	TGTGCCAGCCGGGACAGGGGTTCAAGTATTAAAACTGGCTACACCTTC	CASRDRGSSIKTGYTF
few	TRBJ1-6	TRBV2	TRBD1	TGTGCCAGCAGAGCCCGACAGGGAGGATTCTATAATTCACCCCTCCACTTT	CASRARQGGFYNSPLHF
.	TRBJ2-3	TRBV7-2	TRBD1	TGTGCCAGCAGCTTAAAGGACAGGGGGTATGATACGCAGTATTTT	CASSLKDRGYDTQYF
few	TRBJ1-5	TRBV27	.	TGTGCCAGCAGCCCTTTGGGGCAGCCCTACAATCAGCCCCAGCATTTT	CASSPLGQPYNQPQHF
.	TRBJ2-7	TRBV4-1	.	TGCGCCAGCAGCTCTAGAGGAGAGTCCTACGAGCAGTACTTC	CASSSRGESYEQYF
.	TRBJ1-3	TRBV5-6	.	TGTGCCAGCAGCTTCTTCGGCGGGGGCGAAAACACCATATATTTT	CASSFFGGGENTIYF
.	TRBJ1-5	TRBV2	.	TGTGCCAGCAGTGGGGTTAGTAGCAATCAGCCCCAGCATTTT	CASSGVSSNQPQHF
.	TRBJ2-1	TRBV5-5	TRBD2	TGTGCCAGCAGCTATCCGGGACTAGCGGGGGGAAACCCGAGAAATGAGCAGTTCTTC	CASSYPGLAGGNPRNEQFF
.	TRBJ1-1	TRBV11-2	.	TGTGCCAGCAGCTTAGTGGCGGGGAGGAACACTGAAGCTTTCTTT	CASSLVAGRNTEAFF
.	TRBJ2-7	TRBV5-8	TRBD1	TGTGCCAGCAGCTACGGGACAGACTACGAGCAGTACTTC	CASSYGTDYEQYF
.	TRBJ2-2	TRBV6-5	TRBD1	TGTGCCAGCAGGATGACAGGGGTCAGGGCCGGGGAGCTGTTTTTT	CASRMTGVRAGELFF
.	TRBJ1-1	TRBV18	.	TGTGCCAGCTCACCCCCCCTCCTAGGATCTACTGAAGCTTTCTTT	CASSPPLLGSTEAFF
.	TRBJ1-4	TRBV7-2	.	TGTGCCAGCAGCTTAGCAGGCCCATGGGATGAAAAACTGTTTTTT	CASSLAGPWDEKLFF
.	TRBJ1-6	TRBV2	TRBD1	TGTGCCAGCAGACGAACTCGGGGACAGGGGGATCGATCACCCCTCCACTTT	CASRRTRGQGDRSPLHF
.	TRBJ2-7	TRBV9	.	TGTGCCAGCCCGGACGAGCAGTACTTC	CASPDEQYF
.	TRBJ2-7	TRBV27	TRBD2	TGTGCCAGCAGCCTTACCACGGCGGGGGCCTACGAGCAGTACTTC	CASSLTTAGAYEQYF
.	TRBJ1-5	TRBV30	.	TGTGCCTGGAGTCCCGGGGGGGGGAGACGGCAGCCCCAGCATTTT	CAWSPGGGRRQPQHF
.	TRBJ2-1	TRBV29-1	.	TGCAGCGTTGAAGGAACAGCCTCATACAATGAGCAGTTCTTC	CSVEGTASYNEQFF
.	TRBJ1-1	TRBV9	.	TGTGCCAGCAGCGTAGGACAGTTCATGAACACTGAAGCTTTCTTT	CASSVGQFMNTEAFF
.	TRBJ1-5	TRBV6-1	.	TGTGCCAGCAGCGACCCTGCCGTGGGTCAGCCCCAGCATTTT	CASSDPAVGQPQHF
.	TRBJ2-7	TRBV7-9	.	TGTGCCAGCAGCGAAAAATGGACCACCTACGAGCAGTACTTC	CASSEKWTTYEQYF
.	TRBJ2-2	TRBV18	TRBD2	TGTGCCAGCTCACCCCGGACTAGCGGGGCAAACACCGGGGAGCTGTTTTTT	CASSPRTSGANTGELFF
.	TRBJ2-7	TRBV6-1	TRBD1	TGTGCCAGTCGACAGGGAAGGGACGAGCAGTACTTC	CASRQGRDEQYF
.	TRBJ2-2	TRBV5-4	.	TGTGCCAGCAGCTTGAAAACTAGGAACACCGGGGAGCTGTTTTTT	CASSLKTRNTGELFF
.	TRBJ2-5	TRBV19	.	TGTGCCAGTAGTCGGGGACAAGACAAAGAGACCCAGTACTTC	CASSRGQDKETQYF
once	TRBJ2-5	TRBV30	.	TGTGCCTGGAGTGTAGAAGAGACCCAGTACTTC	CAWSVEETQYF
.	TRBJ2-6	TRBV9	.	TGTGCCAGCAGCGTAGTCGGGACTGGGGCCAACGTCCTGACTTTC	CASSVVGTGANVLTF
.	TRBJ2-4	TRBV7-2	.	TGTGCCAGCAGCTTAGCGAAAAACATTCAGTACTTC	CASSLAKNIQYF
.	TRBJ2-1	TRBV5-1	.	TGCGCCAGCAGCTTGGCCCGGGTGGGGGGATCCTACAATGAGCAGTTCTTC	CASSLARVGGSYNEQFF
.	TRBJ1-2	TRBV30	TRBD1	TGTGCCTGGAGTGCGCAGGGACAGAGTGGCTACACCTTC	CAWSAQGQSGYTF
.	TRBJ1-2	TRBV6-4	.	TGTGCCAGCAGCGTCCGTGTGTATCCGGGGGGCGCGGCAGGCTACACCTTC	CASSVRVYPGGAAGYTF
few	TRBJ2-2	TRBV19	TRBD1	TGTGCCAGTAGTCCGACAGGGCGCACGAACACCGGGGAGCTGTTTTTT	CASSPTGRTNTGELFF
few	TRBJ2-7	TRBV7-9	TRBD2	TGTGCCAGCAGCCTGGGGGGAGGGTATAACGAGCAGTACTTC	CASSLGGGYNEQYF
.	TRBJ1-6	TRBV7-9	.	TGTGCCAGCAGCTTAGCTGGGCAGCGGGATTCACCCCTCCACTTT	CASSLAGQRDSPLHF
once	TRBJ2-3	TRBV28	.	TGTGCCAGCAGCTTCCTCAGGGGAGGGGATACGCAGTATTTT	CASSFLRGGDTQYF
.	TRBJ2-2	TRBV5-6	.	TGTGCCAGCAGCCCCCCCGCCGGGGAGCTGTTTTTT	CASSPPAGELFF
.	TRBJ2-1	TRBV5-1	.	TGCGCCAGCAGCTTACAGGGAAATGAGCAGTTCTTC	CASSLQGNEQFF
.	TRBJ1-2	TRBV7-2	TRBD1	TGTGCCAGCAGCTTCCAGGGGGCCATAGCTAACTATGGCTACACCTTC	CASSFQGAIANYGYTF
.	TRBJ2-5	TRBV6-6	.	TGTGCCAGCAATCCACCGGGCCGCCAAGAGACCCAGTACTTC	CASNPPGRQETQYF
.	TRBJ1-2	TRBV7-2	.	TGTGCCAGCAGGAGGGGGGATACTAACTATGGCTACACTTTC	CASRRGDTNYGYTF